Listed here are 27 T cell receptor beta chains from one sample, sequenced in a study of neurological immune-mediated disorders. One entry per CDR3 protein results from TCRdb running MiXCR on the 5' RACE reads. The repertoire includes roughly 89,000 distinct CDR3 sequences, 2.5% to 3% of them detected once, and about 1% sits in the top ten. Source material: PBMCs. Receptors were obtained from a woman in her 30s with multiple sclerosis.

This clonotype was observed at least ten times. The CDR3 loop is CASSSSENTEAFF. The DNA for the CDR3 is TGTGCCAGCAGCTCCTCGGAAAACACTGAAGCTTTCTTT. This sequence joins TRBV7-9 and TRBJ1-1; D not certain. Trimming stripped 4 bases from V and 2 bases from J, with 8 bases between. Germline V gene data show CDR1 as SEHNR and CDR2 as FQNEAQ (reference sequence). CDR3 length: 13 amino acids.

This clonotype was counted at least ten times. The rearrangement links TRBV10-3 to TRBJ2-1; 7 bases match TRBD2. Germline loops: CDR1 ENHRY, CDR2 SYGVKD. This CDR3 is built from 15 residues. J was trimmed by 4 bases and V by 0 bases; bases with no gene match: 3. CDR3 residues: CAISESGSGYNEQFF. In nucleotides, the CDR3 is TGTGCCATCAGTGAGTCTGGTAGCGGGTACAATGAGCAGTTCTTC.

There are many counts of this clonotype. The V call is TRBV14, the J call TRBJ2-7; D gene unclear. Per germline, CDR1 SGHDN and CDR2 FVKESK. CDR3 length: 12 residues. Trimming took 1 base from V and 6 from J, leaving 7 bases between them. The CDR3 protein is CASSQVSSEQYF. Here the CDR3 DNA reads TGTGCCAGCAGCCAAGTTAGTAGCGAGCAGTACTTC. Full variable domain (missing parts from reference TRBV14 and TRBJ2-7): EAGVTQFPSHSVIEKGQTVTLRCDPISGHDNLYWYRRVMGKEIKFLLHFVKESKQDESGMPNNRFLAERTGGTYSTLKVQPAELEDSGVYFCASSQVSSEQYFGPGTRLTVT.

A note on this clonotype: With a much larger clone just one base away, this may be a read error. This CDR3 reads CVSSLGWGTGELFF. DNA of the CDR3: TGTGTCAGCAGCTTGGGGTGGGGCACCGGGGAGCTGTTTTTT. This rearrangement joins TRBV7-2 to TRBJ2-2, with no clear D. The CDR3 totals 14 residues. Per the germline V gene, CDR1 is SGHTA and CDR2 is FQGNSA.

This clonotype was recorded many times. The gene calls are TRBV20-1 and TRBJ2-5; D uncertain. Germline V lookup: CDR1 DFQATT, CDR2 SNEGSKA (reference sequence). V was pared by 3 bases and J by 4 bases, with 9 bases between. The CDR3 has 12 amino acids. The CDR3 loop reads CSASPPGETQYF. The CDR3 bases are TGCAGTGCTAGCCCCCCTGGAGAGACCCAGTACTTC.

This clonotype has at least ten counts. A much larger clone sits a single nucleotide away, making a read error possible. The chain is built from TRBV5-1 and TRBJ2-2, with 7 bases that match TRBD1. The junction had 15 bases not matched to a gene; V was cut back by 6 bases and J by 7 bases. The CDR3 is 16 residues long. Germline CDR1 and CDR2: SGHRS and YFSETQ. CDR3 residues: CASNSTGAPMDGELFF. The CDR3 coding sequence is TGCGCCAGCAACTCTACAGGGGCGCCTATGGACGGGGAGCTGTTTTTT.

This clonotype was seen many times. The J gene is TRBJ2-7, the V gene TRBV5-1; D tentatively reads TRBD1 or TRBD2 (5 bases each). The CDR3 runs 15 residues. V was pared by 0 bases and J by 0 bases, with 10 bases between. The germline CDR1 and CDR2 sequences are SGHRS and YFSETQ. The CDR3 DNA sequence: TGCGCCAGCAGCTTGGCCGCCGGGGCCTCCTACGAGCAGTACTTC. Its protein is CASSLAAGASYEQYF.

Ten or more counts support this clonotype. This chain links TRBV7-9 with TRBJ1-1; D gene ambiguous. Germline-derived CDR1 and CDR2 are SEHNR and FQNEAQ (reference sequence). CDR3 length: 14 amino acids. The germline V and J ends were trimmed by 2 bases and 3 bases, with 10 bases remaining between them. This chain's CDR3 is CASSLTDTDTEAFF. The DNA of the CDR3 is TGTGCCAGCAGCTTAACCGACACTGACACTGAAGCTTTCTTT.

Many counts were recorded for this clonotype. This sequence joins TRBV12-3 or TRBV12-4 and TRBJ1-1; 8 bases line up with TRBD1. CDR3 size: 15 residues. V was pared by 5 bases and J by 8 bases, with 13 bases of the junction left unmatched. In DNA form, the CDR3 reads TGTGCCAGCAGTCTAACCGGGACAGGTATAAGGGAAGCTTTCTTT. It yields the protein CASSLTGTGIREAFF.

The table lists this clonotype with many counts. The chain recombines TRBV7-2 with TRBJ1-5, with D unresolved. The CDR3 spans 15 residues. Germline CDR1 and CDR2: SGHTA and FQGNSA. Trimming took 5 bases from V and 2 from J, leaving 13 bases between them. CDR3 DNA: TGTGCCAGCAGCCCCCAAAGCGCGGGCAATCAGCCCCAGCATTTT. It is translated as CASSPQSAGNQPQHF.

This clonotype was counted many times. CDR3 sequence (DNA): TGTGCCAGCAGTTTAGGGCTAGCGGGAATCCAAGAGACCCAGTACTTC. It codes for CASSLGLAGIQETQYF. The rearrangement joins TRBV12-3 or TRBV12-4 to TRBJ2-5; 9 bases match TRBD2. Trimming at V came to 1 base and at J to 1 base, leaving 4 bases not matched to a gene. The CDR3 sequence is 16 residues long.

This clonotype was detected ten times or more. The chain joins TRBV14 to TRBJ1-2, with D possibly being TRBD1 (5 bases). Per germline, CDR1 SGHDN and CDR2 FVKESK. This CDR3 spans 17 amino acids. With 0 bases removed from V and 0 bases from J, the gap between germline ends came to 14 bases. The DNA of the CDR3 is TGTGCCAGCAGCCAAGATCGGGGCGGTACGTCTAACTATGGCTACACCTTC. It translates to CASSQDRGGTSNYGYTF. Variable domain in full (rest from reference TRBV14 and TRBJ1-2): EAGVTQFPSHSVIEKGQTVTLRCDPISGHDNLYWYRRVMGKEIKFLLHFVKESKQDESGMPNNRFLAERTGGTYSTLKVQPAELEDSGVYFCASSQDRGGTSNYGYTFGSGTRLTVV.

Ten or more counts support this clonotype. The V gene is TRBV27, the J gene TRBJ2-2, with D possibly TRBD2 on 6 matching bases. Trimming pared 6 bases from V and 3 bases from J, leaving 17 bases between. CDR3 length: 16 amino acids. Germline CDR1 and CDR2: MNHEY and SMNVEV (reference sequence). Here the CDR3 reads CASSPLAGRYTGELFF. The CDR3 bases are TGTGCCAGCAGCCCTCTAGCAGGGAGGTACACCGGGGAGCTGTTTTTT.

This clonotype was detected ten times or more. The CDR3 reads CSARGARAYEQYF. The CDR3 bases are TGCAGTGCTAGGGGGGCTAGAGCCTACGAGCAGTACTTC. The V call is TRBV20-1, the J call TRBJ2-7; perhaps TRBD1 as D (6 bases). From germline, CDR1 is DFQATT and CDR2 SNEGSKA (reference sequence). The CDR3 runs 13 residues. V gave up 3 bases and J gave up 2 bases, with 11 bases separating them.

The sample holds many counts of this clonotype. This chain joins TRBV3-1 and TRBJ1-1, with TRBD1 as a possible D gene (6 bases). This CDR3 contains 13 residues. CDR1 LGHDT and CDR2 YNNKEL come from the germline V gene (reference sequence). V lost 4 bases, J lost 6 bases, and 12 bases lay in between. CDR3 DNA: TGTGCCAGCAGCCCAACAGGGTTCGCTGAAGCTTTCTTT. Residues: CASSPTGFAEAFF.

This clonotype was detected ten times or more. The chain joins TRBV6-4 to TRBJ2-1; 11 nucleotides line up with TRBD1. CDR1 is MRHNA, CDR2 SNTAGT, per germline. This CDR3 is built from 14 residues. After removal of 2 bases from V and 6 bases from J, the junction contained 0 bases not matched to a gene. CDR3 in amino acids: CASSDGTGGNEQFF. The CDR3 nucleotides read TGTGCCAGCAGTGACGGGACAGGGGGCAATGAGCAGTTCTTC.

In this sample, this clonotype turned up many times. The J gene is TRBJ1-2, the V gene TRBV24-1, with a possible D match to TRBD1 (5 bases). V was clipped by 4 bases and J by 3 bases, with 11 bases between them. Germline loops: CDR1 KGHDR, CDR2 SFDVKD. The length of the CDR3 is 14 residues. The CDR3 region is CATSDADRDYGYTF. The CDR3 DNA follows: TGTGCCACCAGTGACGCTGACAGAGACTATGGCTACACCTTC.

This sequence joins TRBV20-1 and TRBJ2-7; 7 nucleotides match TRBD1. This CDR3 has 15 amino acids. Trimming at V came to 3 bases and at J to 3 bases, leaving 11 bases not matched to a gene. From germline, CDR1 is DFQATT and CDR2 SNEGSKA (reference sequence). For the CDR3, the DNA is TGCAGTGCTAGCTCCCCTCTACAGGGGAGCTACGAGCAGTACTTC. The encoded protein is CSASSPLQGSYEQYF.

This clonotype was recorded at least ten times. Here the CDR3 DNA reads TGTGCCAGCAGCCTGGGACGGGGACATACGCAGTATTTT. It specifies CASSLGRGHTQYF. This chain connects TRBV7-2 to TRBJ2-3; tentatively, D is TRBD1 or TRBD2 (5 bases each). V was cut by 5 bases and J by 7 bases, with 13 bases left in between. This CDR3 contains 13 residues. Germline V gene lookup returns CDR1 SGHTA and CDR2 FQGNSA.

This clonotype was counted at least ten times. The V gene is TRBV7-9, the J gene TRBJ2-1, with D perhaps TRBD1 (6 bases). Trimming left V 1 base short and J 9 bases short, with 10 bases between. This CDR3 contains 13 residues. The V gene's germline CDR1 is SEHNR and CDR2 FQNEAQ (reference sequence). The CDR3 region is CASSLVGGREQFF. The DNA for the CDR3 is TGTGCCAGCAGCTTAGTAGGGGGACGTGAGCAGTTCTTC. Looking up the rest from reference TRBV7-9 and TRBJ2-1 gives the full variable domain: DTGVSQNPRHKITKRGQNVTFRCDPISEHNRLYWYRQTLGQGPEFLTYFQNEAQLEKSRLLSDRFSAERPKGSFSTLEIQRTEQGDSAMYLCASSLVGGREQFFGPGTRLTVL.

This clonotype was counted ten times or more. The V gene is TRBV20-1, the J gene TRBJ2-7; either TRBD1 or TRBD2 may supply D (5 bases each). Germline CDR1 DFQATT, CDR2 SNEGSKA (reference sequence). This CDR3 contains 14 residues. V shed 4 bases and J shed 4 bases, with 17 bases lying between them. The CDR3 DNA reads TGCAGTGCTAATATGGTGGGGGAGTGGTACGAGCAGTACTTC. Translation gives CSANMVGEWYEQYF.

This clonotype was observed many times. CDR3 nucleotide sequence: TGCGCCAGCAGCCATAGCGGGAGAAATGAGCAGTTCTTC. As protein: CASSHSGRNEQFF. The chain is built from TRBV5-1 and TRBJ2-1; 9 bases line up with TRBD2. Germline-derived CDR1 and CDR2 are SGHRS and YFSETQ. V was clipped by 4 bases and J by 7 bases; unmatched bases: 3. This CDR3 contains 13 residues.

The sample holds many counts of this clonotype. The gene calls are TRBV28 and TRBJ2-7; D gene ambiguous. The V end was cut by 6 bases, the J end by 2 bases, with 17 bases between. Germline-derived CDR1 and CDR2 are MDHEN and SYDVKM. The CDR3 runs to 15 residues. The CDR3 here is CASSPGRPLPYEQYF. CDR3 nucleotides: TGTGCCAGCAGCCCAGGACGACCGCTTCCCTACGAGCAGTACTTC.

This clonotype was detected ten times or more. The chain has TRBV15 and TRBJ2-2; D is perhaps TRBD1 (6 bases). Germline V CDR1 and CDR2: LNHNV, YYDKDF (reference sequence). Between the trimmed V and J ends, which lost 6 bases and 4 bases, there was a span of 12 bases. The CDR3 length is 14 residues. DNA of the CDR3: TGTGCCACCAGAACCGGACAGCCCACCGGGGAGCTGTTTTTT. It translates to CATRTGQPTGELFF.

This clonotype was seen repeatedly, ten times or more. J is TRBJ1-5 and V is TRBV7-2, with D possibly TRBD1 on 5 matching bases. Germline V gives CDR1 SGHTA, CDR2 FQGNSA. V lost 1 base and J lost 9, with 13 bases in between. This CDR3 has 14 amino acids. CDR3 coding DNA: TGTGCCAGCAGCTTAGTAAAGGGCCAGGGGCCCCAGCATTTT. Translation gives CASSLVKGQGPQHF.

This clonotype showed up many times. The V call is TRBV24-1, the J call TRBJ1-4; 9 bases match TRBD1. After removal of 2 bases from V and 4 bases from J, the junction contained 10 bases not matched to a gene. The CDR3 totals 18 residues. In germline, CDR1 is KGHDR, CDR2 SFDVKD. The CDR3 loop reads CATSDSGTGILGNEKLFF. The CDR3 bases are TGTGCCACCAGTGATTCCGGGACAGGGATCCTTGGTAATGAAAAACTGTTTTTT.

This clonotype was seen at least ten times. The chain is built from TRBV7-8 and TRBJ2-4; 8 bases are a match to TRBD1. The CDR3 is 18 residues long. V dropped 3 bases and J dropped 8; count of bases not matched to a gene: 18. Germline lookup yields CDR1 SGHVS and CDR2 FQNEAQ. The CDR3 DNA is TGTGCCAGCAGCTTCCCCGGCCAGGGGGCTTTCGGGCGGGACATTCAGTACTTC. Translated, it gives CASSFPGQGAFGRDIQYF.